This T cell receptor (beta chain) is drawn from a study of blood T cell repertoires in COVID-19. The V and J ends lost 5 bases and 7 bases, in that order; junction bases with no gene match: 6. The CDR3 runs to 14 residues. The V gene's germline CDR1 is SGHTA and CDR2 FQGNSA. Authors' processing steps: Reference gene primer amplification gave estimated nucleated cell counts. Sequencing was performed with immunoSEQ multiplex PCR; in TCRdb, only in-frame clones are kept and a portion is missing. Clone size and the V and J calls come from that table; the DNA yielded D and trimming. Here the sample spans roughly 500,000 clones, approximately 92% being singletons.

The V and J genes are TRBV7-2 and TRBJ2-3, with 10 bases lining up with TRBD1. This receptor was obtained from a man aged 18 to 30 with COVID-19, enrolled during active disease. Material for sequencing was peripheral blood. The CDR3 DNA reads as TGTGCCAGCAGCCAACGACAGGGGGCACATACGCAGTATTTT. As protein: CASSQRQGAHTQYF.